The clone carrying this T cell receptor beta chain showed up just once. The data belong to a study of blood T cell repertoires in COVID-19. Study-wide background: Both acute and convalescent COVID-19 samples were obtained from the United States, Italy and Spain. T cells, B-cell-depleted T cells, or PBMCs supplied cDNA or gDNA.

From germline, CDR1 is DFQATT and CDR2 SNEGSKA (reference sequence). The V gene end was trimmed by 3 bases and the J gene end by 4 bases; junction bases not matched to a gene: 8. CDR3 length: 15 residues. In the source study's methods: By means of reference gene primer amplification, nucleated cell counts were estimated. Assay used: immunoSEQ multiplex PCR; TCRdb lists only in-frame clones, some missing. The D gene and trimming were derived from the DNA, and the V and J assignments and clone size from that table. The data contain 330,000 or so clones, about nine tenths of them singletons. This TCR came from a man under 40 with COVID-19, enrolled during active disease. The sequenced sample consisted of peripheral blood. The gene calls are TRBV20-1 and TRBJ2-5; 10 bases line up with TRBD1. CDR3 sequence (DNA): TGCAGTGCTAGTGATGGGACAGGGGTGGGAGAGACCCAGTACTTC. As protein: CSASDGTGVGETQYF.